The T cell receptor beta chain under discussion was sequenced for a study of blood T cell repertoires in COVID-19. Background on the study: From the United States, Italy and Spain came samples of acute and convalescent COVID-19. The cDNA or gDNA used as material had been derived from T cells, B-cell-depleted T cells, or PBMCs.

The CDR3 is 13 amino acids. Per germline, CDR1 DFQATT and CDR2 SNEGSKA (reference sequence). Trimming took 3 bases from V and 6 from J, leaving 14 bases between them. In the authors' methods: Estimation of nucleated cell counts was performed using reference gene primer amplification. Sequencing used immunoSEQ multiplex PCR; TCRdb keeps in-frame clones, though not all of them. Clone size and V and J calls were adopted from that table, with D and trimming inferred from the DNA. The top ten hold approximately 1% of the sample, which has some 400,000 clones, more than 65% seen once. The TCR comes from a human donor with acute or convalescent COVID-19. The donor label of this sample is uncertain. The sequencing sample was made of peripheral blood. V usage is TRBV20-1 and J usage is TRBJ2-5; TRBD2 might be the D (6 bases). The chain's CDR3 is CSASLAGLKTQYF. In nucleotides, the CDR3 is TGCAGTGCTAGTCTTGCGGGGTTGAAGACCCAGTACTTC.